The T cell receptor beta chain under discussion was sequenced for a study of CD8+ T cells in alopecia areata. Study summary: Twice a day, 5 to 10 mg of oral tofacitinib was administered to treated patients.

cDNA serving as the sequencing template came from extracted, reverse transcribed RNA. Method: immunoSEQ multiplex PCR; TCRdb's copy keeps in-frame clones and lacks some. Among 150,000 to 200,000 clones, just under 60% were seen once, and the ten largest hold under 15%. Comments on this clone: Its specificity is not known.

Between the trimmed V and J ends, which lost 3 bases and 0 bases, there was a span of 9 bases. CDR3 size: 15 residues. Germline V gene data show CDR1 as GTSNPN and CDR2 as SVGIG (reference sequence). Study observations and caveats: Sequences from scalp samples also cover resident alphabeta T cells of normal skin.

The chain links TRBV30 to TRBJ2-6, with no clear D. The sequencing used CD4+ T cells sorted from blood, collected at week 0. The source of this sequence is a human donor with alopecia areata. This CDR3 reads CAWSLSGSGANVLTF. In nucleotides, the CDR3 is TGTGCCTGGAGCCTTTCGGGCTCTGGGGCCAACGTCCTGACTTTC.